This T cell receptor (beta chain) was profiled in a study of T cells of healthy individuals. The CDR3 is 15 residues long. Per germline, CDR1 MNHEY and CDR2 SMNVEV (reference sequence). With 3 bases removed from V and 1 base from J, the gap between germline ends came to 12 bases. This clonotype has a count of ten or more. TCRdb reprocessed the 5' RACE reads with MiXCR, giving one entry per CDR3 protein. The sample contains more than 60,000 distinct CDR3 sequences, around 16% of which appear only once. J is TRBJ2-5 and V is TRBV27; TRBD2 might be the D (6 bases). The clonotype comes from a human donor in good health. The CDR3 spells CASSLTRGTQETQYF. The DNA of the CDR3 is TGTGCCAGCAGTTTGACGCGGGGAACCCAAGAGACCCAGTACTTC.